The 5 T cell receptor beta chains below come from one sample, sequenced in a study of T cells in Graves' hyperthyroidism and ophthalmopathy. The CDR3 regions of TCR beta were amplified from RNA transcripts. During a first-round RT-PCR of the TCR CDR3, the HTBI primer set was used. TCRdb itself ran the multiplex PCR reads through MiXCR, one entry per CDR3 protein. This sample yields a few hundred thousand distinct CDR3 sequences, of which less than 25% are seen a single time; around 27% belongs to the top ten. The sequencing input was blood. The receptors derive from a man aged 18 to 35 with Graves' hyperthyroidism.

There are a few counts of this clonotype. J is TRBJ1-2 and V is TRBV4-1, with TRBD1 as a possible D gene (6 bases). Germline CDR1 reads MGHRA; CDR2 reads YSYEKL. V was trimmed by 0 bases and J by 6 bases, leaving 20 bases between them. The CDR3 extends over 17 amino acids. The CDR3 region has the DNA TGCGCCAGCAGCCAAGAGAGTCGCCGGGGGCGCGTCGATGGCTACACCTTC. Encoded protein: CASSQESRRGRVDGYTF.

This clonotype has ten or more counts. Mismatch with germline at one junction end may stem from a read error. The V gene is TRBV7-8, the J gene TRBJ1-1; 9 nucleotides line up with TRBD1. This CDR3 has 16 residues. Germline assignment: CDR1 SGHVS and CDR2 FQNEAQ. The CDR3 DNA reads as TGTGTCAGCAGCTTAGGGACAGGGAAAACGAACACTGAAGCTTTCTTT. It yields the protein CVSSLGTGKTNTEAFF.

This clonotype was observed a handful of times. As DNA, the CDR3 is TGCGCCAGCAGCACCTATAGCGGGGGGGCCCTCGGGGAGCAGTACTTC. This encodes CASSTYSGGALGEQYF. V is TRBV5-1 and J is TRBJ2-7; 11 positions match TRBD2. Trimming took 4 bases from V and 7 from J; bases not matched to a gene: 13. Germline V gene lookup returns CDR1 SGHRS and CDR2 YFSETQ. This CDR3 spans 16 amino acids.

In this sample, this clonotype turned up many times. The chain carries TRBV7-9 and TRBJ1-1, with D uncertain. The CDR3 consists of 13 residues. CDR1 is SEHNR, CDR2 FQNEAQ, per germline (reference sequence). Trimming took off 5 bases at V and 10 bases at J, with 17 bases between the two ends. As DNA, the CDR3 is TGTGCCAGCAGCCCCCATGGTGCGGAGGGAGCTTTCTTT. The encoded protein is CASSPHGAEGAFF.

V usage is TRBV24-1 and J usage is TRBJ2-6; no definite D call. The germline gives CDR1 KGHDR, CDR2 SFDVKD. The CDR3 length is 15 residues. V gave up 5 bases and J gave up 0 bases, with 7 bases separating them. The CDR3 nucleotides read TGTGCCACCAGTGTCTGGATCTCTGGGGCCAACGTCCTGACTTTC. It translates to CATSVWISGANVLTF.